What follows are 22 T cell receptor beta chains derived from one specimen sequenced in a study of immune evolution from preneoplasia to lung adenocarcinoma. Data came from immunoSEQ multiplex PCR; TCRdb stores just in-frame clones and leaves some out. The sample lists several thousand clones; approximately 80% were seen once. Source material: FFPE lung adenocarcinoma in situ tissue. The receptors were gathered from a donor older than 65 with lung adenocarcinoma.

The chain joins TRBV7-9 to TRBJ2-7, with D maybe TRBD2 (6 bases). The CDR3 spans 15 residues. Germline CDR1 is SEHNR and CDR2 is FQNEAQ (reference sequence). V lost 2 bases to trimming and J lost 0 bases, with 11 bases between them. The CDR3 protein is CASSLLAHHSYEQYF. CDR3 in DNA: TGTGCCAGCAGCTTACTAGCGCACCACTCCTACGAGCAGTACTTC.

This clone was counted a few times. J is TRBJ2-1 and V is TRBV6-1; D is unresolved. The CDR3 loop spans 13 amino acids. Trimming removed 2 bases at V and 1 base at J, with 3 bases between. CDR1 is MNHNS and CDR2 is SASEGT in the germline V gene. CDR3 sequence: CASSELSYNEQFF. The CDR3 nucleotides are TGTGCCAGCAGTGAATTATCCTACAATGAGCAGTTCTTC.

CDR3 bases: TGTGCCAGCAGTGAAGTAGAGGACAGGGTATCACCCCTCCACTTT. It is translated as CASSEVEDRVSPLHF. The J gene is TRBJ1-6, the V gene TRBV6-1; 8 bases are a match to TRBD1. With 1 base clipped from V and 10 bases from J, the junction kept 6 bases outside the gene matches. The length of the CDR3 is 15 residues. The germline V gene encodes CDR1 MNHNS and CDR2 SASEGT.

A few counts support this clone. This sequence joins TRBV6-5 and TRBJ1-5; D not resolved. Germline V lookup: CDR1 MNHEY, CDR2 SVGAGI. V lost 4 bases and J 0 bases, leaving 10 bases between the germline ends. The CDR3 runs 15 residues. The CDR3 bases are TGTGCCAGCAGTTTACAGCCCTATAGCAATCAGCCCCAGCATTTT. Translated: CASSLQPYSNQPQHF.

The chain's CDR3 is CASSFEDRGRVQYF. CDR3 in DNA: TGTGCCAGCAGCTTCGAGGACAGGGGACGGGTTCAGTACTTC. The chain links TRBV11-2 to TRBJ2-4, with TRBD1 identical over 9 bases. This CDR3 spans 14 amino acids. The J segment lost 11 bases and the V segment lost 3 bases, leaving 8 bases of the junction unmatched. Per the germline V gene, CDR1 is SGHAT and CDR2 is FQNNGV.

The rearrangement uses TRBV6-9 and TRBJ1-1; D is undetermined. CDR3 length: 13 amino acids. V was clipped by 4 bases and J by 6 bases, with 12 bases between them. CDR1 is MNHGY and CDR2 is SVAAGI in the germline V gene. Here the CDR3 reads CASSSGPRAEAFF. CDR3 sequence (DNA): TGTGCCAGCAGTTCCGGGCCGCGGGCTGAAGCTTTCTTT.

DNA for the CDR3: TGTGCCAGCAGTGAAAGTGGCAGAGCTAGGGGTGAAAAACTGTTTTTT. Translated, it gives CASSESGRARGEKLFF. The rearrangement joins TRBV2 to TRBJ1-4, with D perhaps matching TRBD1 (5 bases). Germline-derived CDR1 and CDR2 are SNHLY and FYNNEI. The ends were cut back, 2 bases at V and 7 bases at J, with 17 bases in the middle. The length of the CDR3 is 16 residues.

The sample holds one count of this clone. The CDR3 loop reads CASSPGYEQYF. Here the CDR3 DNA reads TGCGCCAGCAGCCCGGGGTACGAGCAGTACTTC. The rearrangement uses TRBV4-1 and TRBJ2-7; a weak D match, TRBD2 (5 bases). The CDR3 length is 11 residues. Germline CDR1 is MGHRA and CDR2 is YSYEKL. The V end lost 4 bases, the J end lost 4 bases, and 5 bases lay between the germline ends.

The chain uses TRBV5-1 and TRBJ2-7; 7 nucleotides match TRBD2. CDR3 size: 14 residues. The germline V gene encodes CDR1 SGHRS and CDR2 YFSETQ. The V segment lost 4 bases and the J segment 4 bases; nucleotides outside the gene matches: 8. The CDR3 sequence is CASSQSGIQYEQYF. The DNA for the CDR3 is TGCGCCAGCAGCCAGAGCGGGATACAGTACGAGCAGTACTTC. Using reference TRBV5-1 and TRBJ2-7 for the parts outside the CDR3, the full variable domain is KAGVTQTPRYLIKTRGQQVTLSCSPISGHRSVSWYQQTPGQGLQFLFEYFSETQRNKGNFPGRFSGRQFSNSRSEMNVSTLELGDSALYLCASSQSGIQYEQYFGPGTRLTVT.

The rearrangement uses TRBV6-4 and TRBJ2-2, with D unclear. The CDR3 has 12 residues. The germline gives CDR1 MRHNA, CDR2 SNTAGT. Trimming cost V 4 bases and J 5 bases, with 5 bases left between them. CDR3 DNA: TGTGCCAGCAGTGGTATGACCGGGGAGCTGTTTTTT. Residues: CASSGMTGELFF.

The chain combines TRBV25-1 with TRBJ2-1; TRBD1 matches 7 bases. In germline, CDR1 is MGHDK, CDR2 SYGVNS. With V trimmed by 8 bases and J by 4 bases, 8 bases remained unmatched. The CDR3 length is 14 residues. The CDR3 is CASRPSGQYNEQFF. The CDR3, as DNA: TGTGCCAGCCGCCCTTCGGGACAGTACAATGAGCAGTTCTTC.

V gene TRBV15 combines with J gene TRBJ1-1; no clear D. The CDR3 has 14 amino acids. Germline V gene data show CDR1 as LNHNV and CDR2 as YYDKDF (reference sequence). Trimming cost V 7 bases and J 4 bases, with 16 bases left between them. The CDR3: CATTKGGAPTEAFF. The CDR3 region has the DNA TGTGCCACCACCAAGGGAGGAGCCCCCACTGAAGCTTTCTTT.

The CDR3 loop is CATSGSTGLGDEKLFF. The CDR3 region has the DNA TGTGCCACCAGCGGCTCCACGGGGCTGGGGGATGAAAAACTGTTTTTT. The J gene is TRBJ1-4, the V gene TRBV15, with D perhaps TRBD1 (5 bases). Per the germline V gene, CDR1 is LNHNV and CDR2 is YYDKDF (reference sequence). V was shortened by 5 bases and J by 6 bases, with 19 bases between the two germline ends. This CDR3 comprises 16 residues.

This chain joins TRBV2 and TRBJ2-2; 8 bases are a match to TRBD1. V gave up 8 bases and J gave up 4 bases; unmatched junction bases: 3. The CDR3 is made up of 13 amino acids. Germline assignment: CDR1 SNHLY and CDR2 FYNNEI. The CDR3 bases are TGTGCCAGCTCTACAGGGGGCACCGGGGAGCTGTTTTTT. Amino acid sequence: CASSTGGTGELFF.

Comments on this clone: An end of the junction differs from the germline gene, which may be a read error. The rearrangement joins TRBV7-7 to TRBJ1-5; possible D gene TRBD1, 6 bases. This CDR3 has 14 residues. From germline, CDR1 is SSHAT and CDR2 FNYEAQ (reference sequence). CDR3 DNA sequence: TGTGCTAGCAGCCACCCACAGGGTAATCAGCCCCAGCATTTT. This sequence encodes CASSHPQGNQPQHF.

This clone was counted once. The rearrangement links TRBV25-1 to TRBJ2-7; TRBD1 aligns across 7 bases. Germline V gene lookup returns CDR1 MGHDK and CDR2 SYGVNS. The junction had 5 bases not matched to a gene; V was cut back by 10 bases and J by 2 bases. CDR3 size: 12 residues. The CDR3 DNA reads TGTGCCACCACAGGGGTAGCCTACGAGCAGTACTTC. Encoded protein: CATTGVAYEQYF.

V gene TRBV2 combines with J gene TRBJ1-2; the match to TRBD1 covers 7 bases. CDR3 length: 15 amino acids. Trimming cost V 5 bases and J 5 bases; bases outside gene matches: 11. Germline loops: CDR1 SNHLY, CDR2 FYNNEI. The CDR3 bases are TGTGCCAGCAGTCAATCCGGGACAGTGCGATATGGCTACACCTTC. Its translation: CASSQSGTVRYGYTF.

The V and J genes are TRBV5-5 and TRBJ2-5, with a possible D match to TRBD1 (5 bases). In germline, CDR1 is SGHKS, CDR2 YYEKEE (reference sequence). Trimming took 0 bases from V and 7 from J, leaving 16 bases between them. The length of the CDR3 is 15 residues. The CDR3: CASSLDPDPRGTQYF. The CDR3 DNA reads TGTGCCAGCAGCTTGGATCCGGATCCTAGGGGGACCCAGTACTTC.

J is TRBJ2-1 and V is TRBV7-2, with D possibly TRBD2 on 6 matching bases. Germline CDR1 SGHTA, CDR2 FQGNSA. V lost 1 base and J 7 bases, leaving 14 bases between the germline ends. The CDR3 extends over 15 amino acids. The DNA of the CDR3 is TGTGCCAGCAGCTTAGATTCGGGAGCGCGTAATGAGCAGTTCTTC. As protein: CASSLDSGARNEQFF.

This rearrangement joins TRBV30 to TRBJ2-3; D is unclear. Deletions cut 0 bases from V and 1 base from J, with 5 bases between. In germline, CDR1 is GTSNPN, CDR2 SVGIG (reference sequence). The CDR3 loop spans 13 amino acids. CDR3 nucleotides: TGTGCCTGGAGTGTATCCCGCACAGATACGCAGTATTTT. Translated: CAWSVSRTDTQYF.

The chain links TRBV29-1 to TRBJ1-2, with TRBD1 as a possible D gene (6 bases). The V end lost 5 bases, the J end lost 6 bases, and 10 bases lay between the germline ends. CDR1 is SQVTM and CDR2 is ANQGSEA in the germline V gene. This CDR3 has 11 residues. The CDR3 nucleotides read TGCAGCGTTTGGGCAGGGGATGGCTACACCTTC. Its translation: CSVWAGDGYTF.

The CDR3 DNA sequence: TGTGCCAGCGGGGACAGGACCGTTGGGGCCAACGTCCTGACTTTC. Its translation is CASGDRTVGANVLTF. The chain recombines TRBV5-6 with TRBJ2-6; 8 bases are shared with TRBD1. Germline lookup yields CDR1 SGHDT and CDR2 YYEEEE. This CDR3 contains 15 residues. V was clipped by 7 bases and J by 3 bases; unmatched bases: 6.